This record covers a single TCR beta chain. As yet, its antigen is unknown. The data stem from a study of CD4 T cells in relation to SARS-CoV-2 and coronaviruses. Whole-study results and caveats: Crossreactive clones expanded significantly less to SARS-CoV-2 than monoreactive clones.

The assay was immunoSEQ multiplex PCR, and TCRdb's table has in-frame clones only and misses some. Of around 20,000 clones listed, roughly 62% were seen once; the top ten hold 11%. Trimming cost V 7 bases and J 8 bases; bases outside gene matches: 8. The CDR3 contains 14 residues. Germline lookup yields CDR1 KGHDR and CDR2 SFDVKD. Unexposed donor CD4+ T cells date from 2011-2018, before the COVID-19 pandemic. CD4+ T cells were isolated from the cells after about nine days of culture. V is TRBV24-1 and J is TRBJ2-1; 9 bases map to TRBD2. The sample taken for sequencing was CD4+ T cells from PBMCs, cultured in vitro. The receptor comes from a human donor in good health. The CDR3 spells CATRGTSPSDEQFF. The CDR3 region has the DNA TGTGCCACCAGAGGGACTAGCCCCAGCGATGAGCAGTTCTTC.